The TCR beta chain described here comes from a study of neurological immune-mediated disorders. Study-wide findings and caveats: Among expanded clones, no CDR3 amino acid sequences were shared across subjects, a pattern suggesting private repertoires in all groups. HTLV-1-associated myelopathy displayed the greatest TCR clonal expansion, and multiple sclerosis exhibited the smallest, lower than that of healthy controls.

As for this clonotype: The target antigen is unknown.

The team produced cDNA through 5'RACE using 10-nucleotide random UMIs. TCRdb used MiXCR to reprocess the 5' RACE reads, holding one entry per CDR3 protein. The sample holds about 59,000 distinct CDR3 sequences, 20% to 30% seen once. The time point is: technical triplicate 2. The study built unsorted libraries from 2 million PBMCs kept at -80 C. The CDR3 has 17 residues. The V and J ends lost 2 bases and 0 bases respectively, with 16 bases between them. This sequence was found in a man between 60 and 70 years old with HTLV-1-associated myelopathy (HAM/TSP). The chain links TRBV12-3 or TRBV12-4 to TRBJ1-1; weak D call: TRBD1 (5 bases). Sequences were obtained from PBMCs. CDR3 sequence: CASSLPRDGLMNTEAFF. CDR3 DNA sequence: TGTGCCAGCAGTTTACCCCGGGACGGTCTCATGAACACTGAAGCTTTCTTT.